Listed here are 18 T cell receptor beta chains from one sample, sequenced in a study of control samples from healthy donors and cancer patients. Sequenced by immunoSEQ multiplex PCR; TCRdb stores in-frame clones only, minus some. The table shows 50,000 or so clones, with roughly 92% occurring only once. Sequenced sample: PBMCs. The source is a woman in her forties or fifties with head and neck cancer.

The chain links TRBV3-1 (or the pseudogene TRBV3-2) to TRBJ2-1, with 9 bases identical to TRBD1. CDR3 length: 14 residues. The germline gives CDR1 LGHDT, CDR2 YNNKEL (reference sequence). With 2 bases clipped from V and 10 bases from J, the junction kept 6 bases outside the gene matches. CDR3 DNA: TGTGCCAGCAGCCAATTGGACAGGGGCAACGAGCAGTTCTTC. Translation gives CASSQLDRGNEQFF.

This sequence joins TRBV28 and TRBJ2-7; D is ambiguous. CDR1 and CDR2 (germline): MDHEN, SYDVKM. V was pared by 2 bases and J by 1 base, with 6 bases between. The CDR3 spans 13 residues. The CDR3 DNA reads as TGTGCCAGCAGTTTAACCCTGTCCTACGAGCAGTACTTC. The encoded protein is CASSLTLSYEQYF.

DNA for the CDR3: TGTGCCAGCAGCCAATTACTAGCGGGAGGGATACAAGAGACCCAGTACTTC. Its translation is CASSQLLAGGIQETQYF. The chain recombines TRBV3-1 (or the pseudogene TRBV3-2) with TRBJ2-5; 13 nucleotides agree with TRBD2. V was pared by 2 bases and J by 2 bases, with 5 bases of the junction left unmatched. The CDR3 extends over 17 amino acids. CDR1 and CDR2 (germline): LGHDT, YNNKEL (reference sequence).

The chain employs TRBV6-1 and TRBJ2-6; no definite D call. CDR1 MNHNS and CDR2 SASEGT come from the germline V gene. The CDR3 is 19 amino acids. Trimming removed 0 bases at V and 3 bases at J, with 18 bases between. The CDR3 DNA reads as TGTGCCAGCAGTGAAGCGAGGCCAACCCTAACGTATGGGGCCAACGTCCTGACTTTC. Translating gives CASSEARPTLTYGANVLTF.

This clone was observed a single time. The genes are TRBV10-3 and TRBJ2-5; tentatively, D is TRBD2 (6 bases). Germline V lookup: CDR1 ENHRY, CDR2 SYGVKD. This CDR3 has 15 amino acids. With 8 bases removed from V and 5 bases from J, the gap between germline ends came to 21 bases. The CDR3 is CAIGRDSPSVETQYF. The CDR3 region has the DNA TGTGCCATCGGGCGGGACTCCCCCAGTGTGGAGACCCAGTACTTC.

The rearrangement joins TRBV2 to TRBJ1-3; 7 bases fit TRBD1. V lost 7 bases, J lost 9 bases, and 3 bases stayed unmatched. Germline CDR1 and CDR2: SNHLY and FYNNEI. The CDR3 contains 11 residues. In nucleotides, the CDR3 is TGTGCCAGCATCGACAGGGCCACCATATATTTT. Its protein product is CASIDRATIYF.

This sequence joins TRBV7-9 and TRBJ1-2, with D possibly TRBD1 on 5 matching bases. Between the trimmed V and J ends, which lost 1 base and 8 bases, there was a span of 17 bases. This CDR3 is built from 15 residues. Per germline, CDR1 SEHNR and CDR2 FQNEAQ (reference sequence). The CDR3: CASSLEGKGSGGYTF. CDR3 nucleotides: TGTGCCAGCAGCTTAGAGGGGAAGGGATCGGGAGGCTACACCTTC.

As regards this clone: The junction does not match germline at one end; this may be a read error. V is TRBV28 and J is TRBJ1-6, with D possibly matching TRBD1 (5 bases). The CDR3 has 14 residues. CDR1 MDHEN and CDR2 SYDVKM come from the germline V gene. The CDR3 is CASNLGTGYSPLHF. The CDR3 region has the DNA TGTGCCAGCAATTTAGGGACGGGTTATTCACCCCTCCACTTT.

This clone was seen a handful of times. V usage is TRBV14 and J usage is TRBJ2-1; 7 bases fit TRBD1. The germline V gene encodes CDR1 SGHDN and CDR2 FVKESK. The CDR3 consists of 17 residues. After removal of 0 bases from V and 5 bases from J, the junction contained 10 bases not matched to a gene. CDR3 coding DNA: TGTGCCAGCAGCCAAGATCAGGGGACAGCCCCGGACAATGAGCAGTTCTTC. This gives the protein CASSQDQGTAPDNEQFF.

The V call is TRBV28, the J call TRBJ1-2; D gene uncertain. The CDR3 covers 11 residues. The germline V and J ends were trimmed by 2 bases and 7 bases, with 5 bases remaining between them. Germline V gene lookup returns CDR1 MDHEN and CDR2 SYDVKM. The CDR3 coding sequence is TGTGCCAGCAGTTTAATCGGTGGCTACACCTTC. Translated: CASSLIGGYTF.

The chain employs TRBV18 and TRBJ2-5, with a weak D call TRBD1 (5 bases). The CDR3 contains 13 residues. From germline, CDR1 is KGHSH and CDR2 LQKENI. Trimming cost V 3 bases and J 2 bases, with 7 bases left between them. CDR3 nucleotides: TGTGCCAGCTCACCGGGGCGTCAAGAGACCCAGTACTTC. It yields the protein CASSPGRQETQYF.

V is TRBV2 and J is TRBJ2-1; D is possibly TRBD1 or TRBD2 (5 bases each). Trimming shortened V by 3 bases and J by 7 bases, and 13 bases separated the two germline ends. Germline CDR1 SNHLY, CDR2 FYNNEI. The CDR3 has 14 residues. The CDR3, as DNA: TGTGCCAGCAGTGAGAGGGGACCTTGGAATGAGCAGTTCTTC. Residues: CASSERGPWNEQFF.

The CDR3 DNA follows: TGTGCCAGCAGTTACGGACAGGGGGCAGGTGGCTACACCTTC. Encoded protein: CASSYGQGAGGYTF. This chain joins TRBV6-5 and TRBJ1-2; the match to TRBD1 covers 11 bases. This CDR3 spans 14 amino acids. V trimming: 2 bases; J trimming: 7 bases; junction bases outside the gene matches: 3. CDR1 is MNHEY, CDR2 SVGAGI, per germline.

The chain employs TRBV18 and TRBJ1-1; D remains unclear. CDR3 length: 13 residues. The germline V gene encodes CDR1 KGHSH and CDR2 LQKENI. Trimming took 3 bases from V and 2 from J, leaving 7 bases between them. The chain's CDR3 is CASSPKRNTEAFF. In DNA form, the CDR3 reads TGTGCCAGCTCACCCAAACGAAACACTGAAGCTTTCTTT.

The rearrangement links TRBV7-3 to TRBJ1-1, with TRBD1 matching 9 bases. Per germline, CDR1 SGHTA and CDR2 FQGTGA. This CDR3 has 14 amino acids. V was pared by 8 bases and J by 5 bases, with 9 bases of the junction left unmatched. The CDR3 nucleotides read TGTGCCAGCGCCCTCGGACAGGGGAGGACTGAAGCTTTCTTT. This sequence encodes CASALGQGRTEAFF.

Only one count was recorded for this clone. The genes are TRBV3-1 (or the pseudogene TRBV3-2) and TRBJ2-7; D possibly corresponds to TRBD2 (6 bases). Germline CDR1 reads LGHDT; CDR2 reads YNNKEL (reference sequence). CDR3 length: 13 amino acids. Trimming shortened V by 4 bases and J by 5 bases, and 12 bases separated the two germline ends. CDR3: CASSPPGGNEQYF. CDR3 in DNA: TGTGCCAGCAGCCCTCCTGGGGGGAACGAGCAGTACTTC.

The V call is TRBV30, the J call TRBJ2-7; no clear D gene. Germline loops: CDR1 GTSNPN, CDR2 SVGIG (reference sequence). The ends were cut back, 2 bases at V and 2 bases at J, with 13 bases in the middle. The CDR3 spans 14 residues. CDR3 sequence reads: CAWSPPQFTYEQYF. The CDR3 nucleotides are TGTGCCTGGAGTCCCCCCCAGTTTACCTACGAGCAGTACTTC.

V usage is TRBV28 and J usage is TRBJ2-7; D gene uncertain. The length of the CDR3 is 11 residues. V was trimmed by 6 bases and J by 4 bases, leaving 7 bases between them. From germline, CDR1 is MDHEN and CDR2 SYDVKM. The CDR3 region has the DNA TGTGCCAGCAGCTCGGTGTACGAGCAGTACTTC. Protein product: CASSSVYEQYF.